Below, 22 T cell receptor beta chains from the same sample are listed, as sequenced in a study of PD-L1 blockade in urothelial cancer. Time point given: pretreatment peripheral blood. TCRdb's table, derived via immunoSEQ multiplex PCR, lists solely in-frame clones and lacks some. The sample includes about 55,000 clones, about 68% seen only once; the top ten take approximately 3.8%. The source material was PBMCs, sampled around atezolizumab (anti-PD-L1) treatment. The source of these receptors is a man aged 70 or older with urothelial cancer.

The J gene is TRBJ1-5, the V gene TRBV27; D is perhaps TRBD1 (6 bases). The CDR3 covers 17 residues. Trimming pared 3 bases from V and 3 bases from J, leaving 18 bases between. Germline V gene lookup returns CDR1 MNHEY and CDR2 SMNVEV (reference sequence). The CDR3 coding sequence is TGTGCCAGCAGTTTTAGACAGGAAATGGTCACCAATCAGCCCCAGCATTTT. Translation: CASSFRQEMVTNQPQHF.

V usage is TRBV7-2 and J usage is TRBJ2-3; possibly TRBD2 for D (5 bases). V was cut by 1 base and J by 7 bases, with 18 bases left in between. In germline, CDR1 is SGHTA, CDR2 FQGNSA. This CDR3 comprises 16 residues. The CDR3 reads CASSLERTVRLNTQYF. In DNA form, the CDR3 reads TGTGCCAGCAGCTTAGAGCGGACCGTCAGGTTAAATACGCAGTATTTT. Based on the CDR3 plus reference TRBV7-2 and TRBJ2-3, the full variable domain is GAGVSQSPSNKVTEKGKDVELRCDPISGHTALYWYRQSLGQGLEFLIYFQGNSAPDKSGLPSDRFSAERTGGSVSTLTIQRTQQEDSAVYLCASSLERTVRLNTQYFGPGTRLTVL.

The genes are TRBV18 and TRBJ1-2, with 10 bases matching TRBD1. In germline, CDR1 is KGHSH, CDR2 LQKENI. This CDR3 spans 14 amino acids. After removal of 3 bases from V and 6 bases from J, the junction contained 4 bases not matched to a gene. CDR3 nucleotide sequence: TGTGCCAGCTCACCGAGACAGGGGGCGGATGGCTACACCTTC. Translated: CASSPRQGADGYTF.

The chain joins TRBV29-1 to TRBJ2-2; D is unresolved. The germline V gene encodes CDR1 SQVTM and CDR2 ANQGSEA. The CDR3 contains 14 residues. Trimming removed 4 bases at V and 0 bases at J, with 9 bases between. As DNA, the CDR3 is TGCAGCGTTGCCTACAGCACGAACACCGGGGAGCTGTTTTTT. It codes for CSVAYSTNTGELFF.

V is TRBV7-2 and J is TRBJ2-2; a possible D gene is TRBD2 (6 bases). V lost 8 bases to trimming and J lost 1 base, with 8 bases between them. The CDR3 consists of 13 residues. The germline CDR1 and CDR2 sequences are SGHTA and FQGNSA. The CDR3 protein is CASRLGNTGELFF. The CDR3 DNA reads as TGTGCCAGCCGACTAGGGAACACCGGGGAGCTGTTTTTT.

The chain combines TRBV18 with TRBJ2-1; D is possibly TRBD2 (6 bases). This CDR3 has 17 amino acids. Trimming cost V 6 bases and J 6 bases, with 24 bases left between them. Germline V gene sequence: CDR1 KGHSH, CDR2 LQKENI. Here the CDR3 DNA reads TGTGCCAGCTCCCTACTTCTCGACACTCCGGGGGTCAATGAGCAGTTCTTC. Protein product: CASSLLLDTPGVNEQFF.

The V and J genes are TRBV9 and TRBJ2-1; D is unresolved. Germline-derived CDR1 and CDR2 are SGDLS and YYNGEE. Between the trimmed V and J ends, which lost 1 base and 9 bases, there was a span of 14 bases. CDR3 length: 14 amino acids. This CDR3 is CASSVLPDAGEQFF. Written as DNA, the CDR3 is TGTGCCAGCAGCGTACTGCCAGACGCAGGTGAGCAGTTCTTC.

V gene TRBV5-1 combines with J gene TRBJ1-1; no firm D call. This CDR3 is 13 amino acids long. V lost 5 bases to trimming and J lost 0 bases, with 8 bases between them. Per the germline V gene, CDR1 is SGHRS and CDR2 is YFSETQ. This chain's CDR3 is CASRANMNTEAFF. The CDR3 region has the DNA TGCGCCAGCAGAGCGAACATGAACACTGAAGCTTTCTTT.

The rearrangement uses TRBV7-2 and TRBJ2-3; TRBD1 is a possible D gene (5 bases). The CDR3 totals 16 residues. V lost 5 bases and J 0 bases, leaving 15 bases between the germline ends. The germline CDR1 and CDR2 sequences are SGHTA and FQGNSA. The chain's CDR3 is CASSPDSLRSTDTQYF. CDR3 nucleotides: TGTGCCAGCAGCCCCGACAGTCTAAGGAGCACAGATACGCAGTATTTT.

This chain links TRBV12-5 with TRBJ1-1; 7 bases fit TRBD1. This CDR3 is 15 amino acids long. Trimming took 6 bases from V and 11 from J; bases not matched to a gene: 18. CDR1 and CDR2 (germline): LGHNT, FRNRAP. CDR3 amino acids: CASGRGQVLLLGAFF. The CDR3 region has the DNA TGTGCTAGTGGCCGAGGACAGGTCCTCTTACTGGGGGCTTTCTTT.

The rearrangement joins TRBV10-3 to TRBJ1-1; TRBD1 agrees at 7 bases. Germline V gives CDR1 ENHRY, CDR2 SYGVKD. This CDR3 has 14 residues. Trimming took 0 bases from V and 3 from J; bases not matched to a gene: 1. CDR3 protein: CAISESRGDTEAFF. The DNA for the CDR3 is TGTGCCATCAGTGAGTCCAGGGGGGACACTGAAGCTTTCTTT.

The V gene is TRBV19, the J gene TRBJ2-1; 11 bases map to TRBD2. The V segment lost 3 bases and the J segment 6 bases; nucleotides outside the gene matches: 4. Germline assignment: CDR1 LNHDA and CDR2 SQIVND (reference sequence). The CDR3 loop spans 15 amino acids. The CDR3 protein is CASSIGLAGGNEQFF. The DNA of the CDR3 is TGTGCCAGTAGTATCGGCCTAGCGGGGGGCAATGAGCAGTTCTTC. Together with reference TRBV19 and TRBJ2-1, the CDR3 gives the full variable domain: DGGITQSPKYLFRKEGQNVTLSCEQNLNHDAMYWYRQDPGQGLRLIYYSQIVNDFQKGDIAEGYSVSREKKESFPLTVTSAQKNPTAFYLCASSIGLAGGNEQFFGPGTRLTVL.

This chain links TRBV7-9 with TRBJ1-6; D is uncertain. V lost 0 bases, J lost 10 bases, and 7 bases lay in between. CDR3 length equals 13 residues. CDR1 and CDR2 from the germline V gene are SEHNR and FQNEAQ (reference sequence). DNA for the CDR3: TGTGCCAGCAGCTTAGCCGGGGTCTCACCCCTCCACTTT. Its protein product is CASSLAGVSPLHF.

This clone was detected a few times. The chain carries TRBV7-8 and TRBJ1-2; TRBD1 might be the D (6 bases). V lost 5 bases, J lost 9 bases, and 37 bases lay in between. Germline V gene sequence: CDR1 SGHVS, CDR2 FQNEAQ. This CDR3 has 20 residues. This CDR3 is CASSPYRVVPSGEPGRSYTF. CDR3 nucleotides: TGTGCCAGCAGCCCCTACAGGGTAGTCCCCTCCGGAGAGCCAGGGCGGAGCTACACCTTC.

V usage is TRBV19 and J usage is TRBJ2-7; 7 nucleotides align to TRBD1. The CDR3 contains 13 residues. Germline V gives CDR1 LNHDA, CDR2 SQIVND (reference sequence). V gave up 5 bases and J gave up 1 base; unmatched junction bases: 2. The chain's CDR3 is CASSLTGSYEQYF. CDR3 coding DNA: TGTGCCAGTAGTTTGACAGGGTCCTACGAGCAGTACTTC. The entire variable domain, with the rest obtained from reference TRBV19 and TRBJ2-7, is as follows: DGGITQSPKYLFRKEGQNVTLSCEQNLNHDAMYWYRQDPGQGLRLIYYSQIVNDFQKGDIAEGYSVSREKKESFPLTVTSAQKNPTAFYLCASSLTGSYEQYFGPGTRLTVT.

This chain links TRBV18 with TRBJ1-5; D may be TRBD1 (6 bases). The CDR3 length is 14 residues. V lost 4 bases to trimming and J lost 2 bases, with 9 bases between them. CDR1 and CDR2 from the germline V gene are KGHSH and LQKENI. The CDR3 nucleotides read TGTGCCAGCTCACAAAACAGGGGCAATCAGCCCCAGCATTTT. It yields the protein CASSQNRGNQPQHF.

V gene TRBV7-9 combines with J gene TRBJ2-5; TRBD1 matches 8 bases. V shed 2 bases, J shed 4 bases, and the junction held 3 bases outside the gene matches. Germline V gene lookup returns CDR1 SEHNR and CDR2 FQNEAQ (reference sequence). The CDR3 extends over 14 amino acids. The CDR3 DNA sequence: TGTGCCAGCAGCTTAACAGGACAGGGAGAGACCCAGTACTTC. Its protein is CASSLTGQGETQYF.

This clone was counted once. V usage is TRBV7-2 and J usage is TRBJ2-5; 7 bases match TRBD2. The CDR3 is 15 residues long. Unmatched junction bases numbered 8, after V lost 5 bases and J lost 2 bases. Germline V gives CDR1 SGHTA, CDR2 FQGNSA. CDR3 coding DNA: TGTGCCAGCAGCATCCCTGGACTAGTTCAAGAGACCCAGTACTTC. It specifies CASSIPGLVQETQYF.

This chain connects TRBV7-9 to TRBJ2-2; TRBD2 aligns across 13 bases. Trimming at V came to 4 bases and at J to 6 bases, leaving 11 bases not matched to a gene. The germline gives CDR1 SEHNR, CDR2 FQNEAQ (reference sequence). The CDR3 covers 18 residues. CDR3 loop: CASSSGLAGATRAGELFF. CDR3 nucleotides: TGTGCCAGCAGCTCAGGACTAGCGGGGGCGACACGGGCCGGGGAGCTGTTTTTT. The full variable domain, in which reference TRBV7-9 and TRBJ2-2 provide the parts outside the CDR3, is DTGVSQNPRHKITKRGQNVTFRCDPISEHNRLYWYRQTLGQGPEFLTYFQNEAQLEKSRLLSDRFSAERPKGSFSTLEIQRTEQGDSAMYLCASSSGLAGATRAGELFFGEGSRLTVL.

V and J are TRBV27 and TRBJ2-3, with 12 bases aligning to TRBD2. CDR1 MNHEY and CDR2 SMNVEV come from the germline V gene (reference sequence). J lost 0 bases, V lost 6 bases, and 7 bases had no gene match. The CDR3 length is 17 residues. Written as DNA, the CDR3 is TGTGCCAGCAGCCTTTGGACTAGCGGGGCAAGCACAGATACGCAGTATTTT. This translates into CASSLWTSGASTDTQYF.

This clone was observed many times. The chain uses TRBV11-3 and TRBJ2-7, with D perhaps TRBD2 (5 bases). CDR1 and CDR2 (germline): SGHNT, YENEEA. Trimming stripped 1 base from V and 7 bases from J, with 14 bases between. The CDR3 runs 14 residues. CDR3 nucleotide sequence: TGTGCCAGCAGCTTAGGGCGGGCAAATGGGGAGCAGTACTTC. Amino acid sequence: CASSLGRANGEQYF.

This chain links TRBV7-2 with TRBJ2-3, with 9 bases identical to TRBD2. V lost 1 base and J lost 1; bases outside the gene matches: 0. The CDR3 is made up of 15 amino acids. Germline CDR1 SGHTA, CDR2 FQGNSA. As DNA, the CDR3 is TGTGCCAGCAGCTTAGGCGGGGGGGGCACAGATACGCAGTATTTT. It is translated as CASSLGGGGTDTQYF.